This T cell receptor (beta chain) was observed in a study of T cell changes during pregnancy in multiple sclerosis. Repertoires were generated with immunoSEQ multiplex PCR, while TCRdb's copy carries only in-frame clones and drops some. The profile shows roughly 31,000 clones, approximately 88% of them singletons. The CDR3 extends over 16 amino acids. V trimming: 6 bases; J trimming: 2 bases; junction bases outside the gene matches: 9. CDR1 is MDHEN, CDR2 SYDVKM, per germline. The genes are TRBV28 and TRBJ2-5, with 10 bases lining up with TRBD2. Material: CD8+ T cells from peripheral blood mononuclear cells, obtained before pregnancy. The clonotype comes from a female donor with multiple sclerosis, enrolled in a pregnancy study. CDR3 DNA: TGTGCCAGCAGCCGGACTAGCGGCCGCCTGCAAGAGACCCAGTACTTC. Protein sequence: CASSRTSGRLQETQYF.